This entry describes one T cell receptor beta chain. The antigen is undetermined. This sample was included in a study of shared clonotypes between healthy human individuals. Germline V gene lookup returns CDR1 SGHNT and CDR2 YYREEE (reference sequence). Trimming shortened V by 1 base and J by 4 bases, and 14 bases separated the two germline ends. CDR3 length: 15 amino acids. Terminally differentiated effector memory CD45RA+ cells were excluded from the naive CD8 cells, which were CD45RO-negative and positively selected for CCR7. All donors qualified as healthy HIV-negative adults and had experienced no recent acute infections or vaccinations. Study-wide results and caveats: Memory subsets generally showed smaller estimated richness than naive subsets did.

DNA at around 200 ng, approximately 30,000 T cell genomes, went into sorted-subset replicate PCRs. This table comes from immunoSEQ multiplex PCR, and its TCRdb copy is limited to in-frame clones, with some not included. The sample lists roughly 770,000 clones, 90% to 97% occurring once. The chain carries TRBV5-4 and TRBJ1-2; D gene uncertain. Sequencing was done on a sample of naive CD8+ T cells sorted from blood. This receptor was identified in a man aged 25 to 40 in good health. CDR3 residues: CASSLKVPNPYGYTF. CDR3 nucleotide sequence: TGTGCCAGCAGCTTGAAGGTGCCTAACCCCTATGGCTACACCTTC.